This T cell receptor beta chain came from a study of cytomegalovirus exposure and HLA in healthy donors. Germline V gene lookup returns CDR1 ENHRY and CDR2 SYGVKD. This CDR3 has 15 amino acids. V dropped 8 bases and J dropped 1 base, with 15 bases sitting between them. The PCR was carried out with 60 Vbeta primers and 13 Jbeta primers. Here immunoSEQ multiplex PCR was the method, and the copy in TCRdb shows in-frame clones only, minus some. The table shows 110,000 to 150,000 clones, with around 79% occurring only once. The rearrangement uses TRBV10-3 and TRBJ2-1; D perhaps matches TRBD2 (6 bases). The TCR was taken from a female donor in good health and CMV-seronegative. Source material: PBMCs. The CDR3 DNA sequence: TGTGCCATCCGAAATCTAGCGAAATCCTACAATGAGCAGTTCTTC. The encoded protein is CAIRNLAKSYNEQFF.